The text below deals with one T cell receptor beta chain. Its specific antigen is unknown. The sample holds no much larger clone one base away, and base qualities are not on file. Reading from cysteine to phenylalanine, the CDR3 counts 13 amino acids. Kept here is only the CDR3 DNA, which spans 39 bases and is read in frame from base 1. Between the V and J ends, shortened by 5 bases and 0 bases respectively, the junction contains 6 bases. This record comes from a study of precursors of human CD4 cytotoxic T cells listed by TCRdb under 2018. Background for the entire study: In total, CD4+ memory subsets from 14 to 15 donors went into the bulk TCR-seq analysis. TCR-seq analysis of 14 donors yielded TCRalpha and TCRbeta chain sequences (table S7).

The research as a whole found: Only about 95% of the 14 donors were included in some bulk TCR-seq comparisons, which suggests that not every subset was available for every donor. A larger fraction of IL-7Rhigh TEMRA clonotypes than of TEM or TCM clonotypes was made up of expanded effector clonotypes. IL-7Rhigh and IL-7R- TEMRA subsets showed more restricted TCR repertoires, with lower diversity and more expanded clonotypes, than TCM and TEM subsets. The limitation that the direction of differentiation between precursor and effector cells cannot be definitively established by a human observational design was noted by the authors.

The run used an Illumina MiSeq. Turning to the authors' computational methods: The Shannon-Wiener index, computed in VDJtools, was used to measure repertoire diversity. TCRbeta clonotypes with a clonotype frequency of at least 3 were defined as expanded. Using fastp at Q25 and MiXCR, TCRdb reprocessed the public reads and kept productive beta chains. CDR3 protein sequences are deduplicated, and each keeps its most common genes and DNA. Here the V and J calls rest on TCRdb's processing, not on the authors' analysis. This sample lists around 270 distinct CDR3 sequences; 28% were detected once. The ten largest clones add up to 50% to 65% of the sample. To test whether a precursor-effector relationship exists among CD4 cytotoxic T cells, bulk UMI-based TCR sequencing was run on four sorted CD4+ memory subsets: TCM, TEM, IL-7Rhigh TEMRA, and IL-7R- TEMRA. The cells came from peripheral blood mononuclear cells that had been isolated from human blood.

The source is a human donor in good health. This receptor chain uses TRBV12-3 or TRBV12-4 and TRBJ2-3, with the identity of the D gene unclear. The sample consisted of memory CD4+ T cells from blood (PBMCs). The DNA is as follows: TGTGCCAGCAGTCCTACTAGCACAGATACGCAGTATTTT. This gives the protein CASSPTSTDTQYF.